Sequencing of this TCR beta chain was carried out in a study of graft-versus-host responses after intestinal transplantation (dated by TCRdb to the early 2020s). Looking at the study overall: The transplants that recipients got were multivisceral, liver-intestinal, or isolated intestinal. All recipients received anti-thymocyte globulin induction followed by maintenance tacrolimus and steroids for around 3 years. Bulk TCR-beta CDR3 sequencing was used to track graft-versus-host and host-versus-graft alloreactive T cell clones in the graft, circulation and bone marrow after intestinal transplantation. Alloreactive clones were identified by sequencing pre-transplant mixed lymphocyte reaction products and comparing these products with unstimulated pre-transplant donor and recipient T cells. The cohort enrolled about two dozen intestinal transplant recipients, one of whom was a retransplant, and a few patients without pretransplant specimens were excluded. A peak of at least 4% donor T cells among recipient peripheral blood mononuclear cells was the definition used for donor T cell macrochimerism. Samples from three later patients were sequenced in-house on an Illumina MiSeq with MiXCR processing rather than by the commercial service. Broader findings and caveats from the paper: Peak levels of circulating GvH clones were associated with declines in HvG clones early after transplant. GvH clones were detected in recipient bone marrow, and some appeared earlier in ileal mucosa or blood, consistent with an intestinal mucosal origin. In the allografts of patients with donor T cell macrochimerism, GvH to HvG T cell clonal ratios were high. Conclusions were limited by the relatively low number and heterogeneity of intestinal transplant patients.

Concerning this clone: The antigen it binds to is not known. Within one base of it there is no much larger clone, and no base qualities were kept.

This sample's time point label indicates: cells obtained before transplantation from donor or recipient. CD3+CD4+ and CD3+CD8+ populations were FACS-sorted from unstimulated pre-transplant donor and recipient cells taken from spleen or lymph nodes. Library generation was performed with the immunoSEQ multiplex PCR assay. For most patients, genomic DNA was isolated with the Qiagen DNeasy Blood and Tissue Kit and shipped frozen to Adaptive Biotechnologies for TCR sequencing. Adaptive Biotechnologies carried out high-throughput TCR-beta CDR3 sequencing of genomic DNA for most patients. The study's own analysis went as follows. Adaptive's ImmunoSEQ software supplied the TCR sequencing data for 18 patients, while MiXCR and VDJtools were used to process three other patients. To correct CD4 versus CD8 sorting errors, any sequence found in both subsets at a frequency ratio below 5:1 was removed. CDR3 nucleotide sequences shared between donor and recipient were removed because their origin could not be assigned. To be classed as alloreactive, a clone needed at least 2-fold expansion over unstimulated cells and a minimum CFSE-low frequency of 0.002% (template counts) or 0.001% (read counts). A clone was considered mappable if detected in the sequenced pre-transplant spleen, lymph node, or MLR CFSE-low populations of the donor or recipient. The cumulative frequency of alloreactive clones was calculated as a percentage of all sequences, weighted by copy number. TCRdb retrieved this table from immuneACCESS and kept in-frame rearrangements only. Not all clones are present; in checked studies, unresolved V genes account for under half, and no reason is known for the remainder. That table furnishes V, J and clone size, whereas the DNA furnished D and trimming. This sample holds 130,000 or so clones; over 85% were observed only once. Jointly, the top ten make up over 0.15% of the sample.

The starting material was unstimulated CD4+ T cells sorted from spleen or lymph node cells, obtained before intestinal transplant. The origin of this receptor is a human donor who received an intestinal transplant.

The sequenced DNA: TGTGCCAGCAGTTATCGGGACAGATACGAGCAGTACTTC. Its translation is CASSYRDRYEQYF. The chain is assembled from TRBV6-5 and TRBJ2-7, with 7 bases matching TRBD1. The germline V gene specifies MNHEY as CDR1 and SVGAGI as CDR2. From the cysteine up to the phenylalanine, the CDR3 has a length of 13 residues. Of all the DNA, just the CDR3 is kept, 39 bases in frame from base 1. V and J are trimmed by 3 bases and 4 bases, and the gene matches miss 3 bases of the junction.